These T cell receptor beta chains were read from a single sample in a study of CD8+ T cells in alopecia areata. Libraries were prepared by immunoSEQ multiplex PCR; TCRdb keeps only in-frame clonotypes and omits some of them. This sample has fewer than 250,000 clones, with 57% found just once. The sequencing here drew on CD4+ T cells sorted from blood, taken at week 0. These TCRs come from a human donor with alopecia areata. CDR3s include the opening cysteine and the closing phenylalanine or tryptophan. Fields, in order: CDR3 protein, CDR3 DNA, J gene, D gene, clone size, V gene. A D gene is named only where the DNA matches it firmly. Some rows have no size entry. The others give once, few or many, or a class for an expanded clone.

CDR3: CASSSPLEETQYF
DNA: TGTGCCAGCAGCTCACCGTTAGAAGAGACCCAGTACTTC
J: TRBJ2-5
D: NA
size: few
V: TRBV7-6

CDR3: CAWSVGTGSYTF
DNA: TGTGCCTGGAGTGTCGGGACAGGTAGCTACACCTTC
J: TRBJ1-2
D: TRBD1
size: NA
V: TRBV30

CDR3: CSGTGKPGELFF
DNA: TGCAGCGGCACAGGGAAGCCCGGGGAGCTGTTTTTT
J: TRBJ2-2
D: NA
size: few
V: TRBV29-1

CDR3: CASSRSRTSGLHEQYF
DNA: TGTGCCAGCAGCCGTAGCCGGACATCCGGACTCCACGAGCAGTACTTC
J: TRBJ2-7
D: NA
size: few
V: TRBV7-2

CDR3: CASSASRSGELFF
DNA: TGTGCCAGCAGTGCCTCGAGGTCCGGGGAGCTGTTTTTT
J: TRBJ2-2
D: NA
size: NA
V: TRBV6-4

CDR3: CAWSNGVSSTDTQYF
DNA: TGTGCCTGGAGCAACGGGGTCTCAAGCACAGATACGCAGTATTTT
J: TRBJ2-3
D: NA
size: NA
V: TRBV30

CDR3: CASSLDSGNQPQHF
DNA: TGCGCCAGCAGCTTGGATTCCGGCAATCAGCCCCAGCATTTT
J: TRBJ1-5
D: NA
size: NA
V: TRBV5-1

CDR3: CASSWGDSYNEQFF
DNA: TGTGCCAGCAGCTGGGGGGACAGTTACAATGAGCAGTTCTTC
J: TRBJ2-1
D: NA
size: NA
V: TRBV11-2

CDR3: CSVRGRVWETQYF
DNA: TGCAGCGTTCGAGGGAGGGTCTGGGAGACCCAGTACTTC
J: TRBJ2-5
D: TRBD2
size: NA
V: TRBV29-1

CDR3: CASSLAGSADTEAFF
DNA: TGTGCCAGCAGCTTGGCAGGCAGCGCGGACACTGAAGCTTTCTTT
J: TRBJ1-1
D: NA
size: few
V: TRBV7-2

CDR3: CASSQGEAGGPDGELFF
DNA: TGCGCCAGCAGCCAAGGGGAAGCGGGAGGGCCGGACGGGGAGCTGTTTTTT
J: TRBJ2-2
D: TRBD2
size: NA
V: TRBV4-1

CDR3: CASNAPLTGGNQPQHF
DNA: TGTGCCAGTAACGCCCCCCTGACAGGAGGGAATCAGCCCCAGCATTTT
J: TRBJ1-5
D: NA
size: NA
V: TRBV19

CDR3: CASSGGGYNEQFF
DNA: TGTGCCAGCAGCGGAGGCGGGTACAATGAGCAGTTCTTC
J: TRBJ2-1
D: NA
size: NA
V: TRBV9

CDR3: CASRVASGSNQPQHF
DNA: TGTGCCAGCAGGGTCGCCTCGGGGAGCAATCAGCCCCAGCATTTT
J: TRBJ1-5
D: NA
size: NA
V: TRBV6-1

CDR3: CASSFKRVAKNIQYF
DNA: TGTGCCAGCAGCTTTAAACGAGTAGCCAAAAACATTCAGTACTTC
J: TRBJ2-4
D: NA
size: NA
V: TRBV7-6

CDR3: CASSWDSYEQYF
DNA: TGCGCCAGCAGCTGGGACAGCTACGAGCAGTACTTC
J: TRBJ2-7
D: TRBD1
size: NA
V: TRBV5-1

CDR3: CASSEGGVTNQPQHF
DNA: TGTGCCAGCAGTGAAGGAGGGGTTACCAATCAGCCCCAGCATTTT
J: TRBJ1-5
D: NA
size: NA
V: TRBV2

CDR3: CASSYSGRVEGYTF
DNA: TGTGCCAGCAGTTACTCAGGACGAGTAGAGGGCTACACCTTC
J: TRBJ1-2
D: NA
size: NA
V: TRBV6-6

CDR3: CAISESFGEAFF
DNA: TGTGCCATCAGTGAGTCGTTTGGTGAAGCTTTCTTT
J: TRBJ1-1
D: NA
size: few
V: TRBV10-3

CDR3: CASEPRDRVGYTF
DNA: TGTGCCAGCGAACCCCGAGACAGAGTTGGCTACACCTTC
J: TRBJ1-2
D: NA
size: NA
V: TRBV7-9

CDR3: CASSLDPREQYF
DNA: TGCGCCAGCAGCTTGGACCCACGGGAGCAGTACTTC
J: TRBJ2-7
D: NA
size: NA
V: TRBV5-1

CDR3: CASSSDRTNEQFF
DNA: TGTGCCAGCAGTAGCGACAGGACCAATGAGCAGTTCTTC
J: TRBJ2-1
D: NA
size: few
V: TRBV11-2

CDR3: CASSPGQYNSGANVLTF
DNA: TGTGCCAGCAGCCCGGGACAGTACAACTCTGGGGCCAACGTCCTGACTTTC
J: TRBJ2-6
D: TRBD1
size: NA
V: TRBV27

CDR3: CASSKGTGELFF
DNA: TGTGCCAGCAGCAAGGGGACCGGGGAGCTGTTTTTT
J: TRBJ2-2
D: NA
size: NA
V: TRBV2

CDR3: CASSLSPGPSSGNTIYF
DNA: TGTGCCAGCAGTTTATCCCCAGGGCCGAGCTCTGGAAACACCATATATTTT
J: TRBJ1-3
D: NA
size: NA
V: TRBV27

CDR3: CSARTSGRAETQYF
DNA: TGCAGCGCCCGGACTAGCGGGAGGGCAGAGACCCAGTACTTC
J: TRBJ2-5
D: TRBD2
size: NA
V: TRBV29-1

CDR3: CASSLDYDSYEQYF
DNA: TGTGCCAGCAGCTTAGACTACGACAGCTACGAGCAGTACTTC
J: TRBJ2-7
D: NA
size: NA
V: TRBV7-7

CDR3: CASSSHADRVNEKLFF
DNA: TGTGCCAGCAGTTCGCACGCGGACAGGGTAAATGAAAAACTGTTTTTT
J: TRBJ1-4
D: TRBD1
size: NA
V: TRBV6-5

CDR3: CAWSVRAGGEQFF
DNA: TGTGCCTGGAGTGTACGGGCCGGGGGGGAGCAGTTCTTC
J: TRBJ2-1
D: TRBD2
size: NA
V: TRBV30

CDR3: CASSLDLATYEQYF
DNA: TGCGCCAGCAGCTTAGATCTAGCTACCTACGAGCAGTACTTC
J: TRBJ2-7
D: NA
size: NA
V: TRBV5-1

CDR3: CAWSLPVRGTYEQYF
DNA: TGTGCCTGGAGTTTGCCCGTTAGGGGCACCTACGAGCAGTACTTC
J: TRBJ2-7
D: NA
size: NA
V: TRBV30

CDR3: CASSSMAYEQYF
DNA: TGTGCCAGCAGTTCGATGGCCTACGAGCAGTACTTC
J: TRBJ2-7
D: NA
size: NA
V: TRBV6-6

CDR3: CASSLRGQRNEQFF
DNA: TGTGCCAGCAGTCTTCGGGGGCAAAGGAATGAGCAGTTCTTC
J: TRBJ2-1
D: NA
size: NA
V: TRBV7-2

CDR3: CASSPPTGDPRTDTQYF
DNA: TGTGCCAGCTCACCACCTACAGGGGATCCTAGGACAGATACGCAGTATTTT
J: TRBJ2-3
D: TRBD1
size: few
V: TRBV18

CDR3: CASNPRGGTDTQYF
DNA: TGTGCCAGCAACCCTAGGGGCGGCACAGATACGCAGTATTTT
J: TRBJ2-3
D: NA
size: few
V: TRBV9

CDR3: CASSQVGQGFAKNIQYF
DNA: TGCGCCAGCAGCCAAGTCGGACAGGGGTTTGCCAAAAACATTCAGTACTTC
J: TRBJ2-4
D: TRBD1
size: NA
V: TRBV4-1

CDR3: CSVEDLVAGDNEQFF
DNA: TGCAGCGTTGAAGATCTGGTAGCGGGGGACAATGAGCAGTTCTTC
J: TRBJ2-1
D: TRBD2
size: few
V: TRBV29-1

CDR3: CSVEILLVSIAFF
DNA: TGCAGCGTTGAGATCTTATTAGTGTCGATAGCTTTCTTT
J: TRBJ1-1
D: NA
size: many
V: TRBV29-1

CDR3: CAWSTGTGFYEQYF
DNA: TGTGCCTGGAGTACTGGGACAGGGTTCTACGAGCAGTACTTC
J: TRBJ2-7
D: TRBD1
size: once
V: TRBV30

CDR3: CAWSELGPPGEQYF
DNA: TGTGCCTGGAGTGAGTTAGGACCCCCTGGTGAGCAGTACTTC
J: TRBJ2-7
D: NA
size: NA
V: TRBV30